This T cell receptor (beta chain) stems from a study of regulatory T cells in long-lasting Graves disease. Findings and caveats of the study: Possibly, too few samples lowered accuracy. The TCR repertoire of persistent Graves' patients was less diverse than that of newly diagnosed ones.

This clonotype was recorded at least ten times. Antigen: not known. Germline V gives CDR1 MNHEY, CDR2 SMNVEV (reference sequence). The CDR3 has 15 amino acids. V shed 5 bases, J shed 2 bases, and the junction held 7 bases outside the gene matches. Described time point: newly diagnosed GD, antithyroid drugs for less than 3 months. The TCR library used RNA extracted from PBMCs. In building TCR beta libraries, iRepertoire HTBI primers were used together with Arm-PCR of CDR3 regions. TCRdb redid the calling of the multiplex PCR reads with MiXCR, one entry per CDR3 protein. The sample has around 420,000 distinct CDR3 sequences, 14% to 15% seen once. The same data also contributed to another study, on T cells in Graves' hyperthyroidism and ophthalmopathy. From that paper: Graves' hyperthyroidism without ophthalmopathy progression within 18 months was termed stable. In validation, the model predicted ophthalmopathy. These predictions came a median roughly 6.5 months before onset.

The rearrangement joins TRBV27 to TRBJ2-3; TRBD1 matches 7 bases. The specimen was peripheral blood mononuclear cells (PBMCs), collected at new diagnosis, from a patient treated with antithyroid drugs. This sequence was found in a woman between 40 and 55 years old with Graves disease. This CDR3 reads CASSPRDRYTDTQYF. CDR3 coding DNA: TGTGCCAGCAGTCCACGGGACAGATACACAGATACGCAGTATTTT.